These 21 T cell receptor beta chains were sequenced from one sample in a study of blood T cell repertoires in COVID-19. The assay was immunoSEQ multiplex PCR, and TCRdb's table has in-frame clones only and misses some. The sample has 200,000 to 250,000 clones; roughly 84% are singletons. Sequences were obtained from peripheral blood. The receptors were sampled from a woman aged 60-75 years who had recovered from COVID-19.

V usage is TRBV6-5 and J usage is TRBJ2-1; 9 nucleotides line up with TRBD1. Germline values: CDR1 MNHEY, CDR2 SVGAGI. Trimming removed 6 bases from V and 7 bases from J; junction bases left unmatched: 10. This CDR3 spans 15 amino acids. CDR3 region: CASSVQGASGNEQFF. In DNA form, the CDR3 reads TGTGCCAGCAGCGTACAGGGGGCGTCAGGAAATGAGCAGTTCTTC.

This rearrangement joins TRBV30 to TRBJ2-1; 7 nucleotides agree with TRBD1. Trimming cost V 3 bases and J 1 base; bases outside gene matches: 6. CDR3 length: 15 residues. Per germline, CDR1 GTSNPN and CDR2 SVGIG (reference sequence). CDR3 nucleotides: TGTGCCTGGAGGCAAACAGGGGCGTCCTACAATGAGCAGTTCTTC. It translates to CAWRQTGASYNEQFF.

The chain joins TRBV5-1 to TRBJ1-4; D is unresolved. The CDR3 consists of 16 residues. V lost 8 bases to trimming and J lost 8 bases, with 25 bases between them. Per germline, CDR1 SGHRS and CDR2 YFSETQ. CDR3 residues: CASAQSAPRSGEKLFF. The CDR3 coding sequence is TGCGCCAGTGCCCAGAGTGCCCCCCGGTCCGGGGAAAAACTGTTTTTT.

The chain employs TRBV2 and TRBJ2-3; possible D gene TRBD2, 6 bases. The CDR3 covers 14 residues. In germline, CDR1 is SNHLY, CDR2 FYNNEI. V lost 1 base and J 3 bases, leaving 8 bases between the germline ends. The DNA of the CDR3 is TGTGCCAGCAGTGAAGTGGGAGGAACAGATACGCAGTATTTT. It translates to CASSEVGGTDTQYF.

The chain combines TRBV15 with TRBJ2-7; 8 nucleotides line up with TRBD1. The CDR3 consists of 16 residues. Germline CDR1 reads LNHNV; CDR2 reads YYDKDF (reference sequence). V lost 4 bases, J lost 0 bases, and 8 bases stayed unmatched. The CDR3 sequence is CATSKHRDRSSYEQYF. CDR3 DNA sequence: TGTGCCACCAGCAAGCACCGGGACAGGAGCTCCTACGAGCAGTACTTC.

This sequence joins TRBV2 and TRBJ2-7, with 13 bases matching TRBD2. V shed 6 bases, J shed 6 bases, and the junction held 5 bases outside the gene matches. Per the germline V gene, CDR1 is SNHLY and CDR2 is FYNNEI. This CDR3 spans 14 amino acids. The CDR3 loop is CASRGLAGLGEQYF. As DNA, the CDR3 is TGTGCCAGCAGGGGACTAGCGGGGCTTGGCGAGCAGTACTTC.

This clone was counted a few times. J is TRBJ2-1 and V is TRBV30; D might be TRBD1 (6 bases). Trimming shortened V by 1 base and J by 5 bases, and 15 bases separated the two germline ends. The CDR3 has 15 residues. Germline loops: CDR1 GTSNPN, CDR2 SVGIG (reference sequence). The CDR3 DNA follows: TGTGCCTGGAGTGGAGGCCCGGACAGAAACAATGAGCAGTTCTTC. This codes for CAWSGGPDRNNEQFF.

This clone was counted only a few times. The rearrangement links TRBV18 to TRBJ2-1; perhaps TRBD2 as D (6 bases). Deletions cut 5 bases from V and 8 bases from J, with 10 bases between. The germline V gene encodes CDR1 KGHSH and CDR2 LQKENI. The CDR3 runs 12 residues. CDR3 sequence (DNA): TGTGCCAGCTCAAGGGAGGTAGATGAGCAGTTCTTC. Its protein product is CASSREVDEQFF.

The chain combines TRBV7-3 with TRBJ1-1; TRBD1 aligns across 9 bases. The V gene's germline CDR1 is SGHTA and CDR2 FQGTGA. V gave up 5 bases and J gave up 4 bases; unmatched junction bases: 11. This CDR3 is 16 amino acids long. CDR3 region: CASSQIPGQGRTEAFF. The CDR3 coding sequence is TGTGCCAGCAGCCAAATTCCGGGACAGGGACGCACTGAAGCTTTCTTT.

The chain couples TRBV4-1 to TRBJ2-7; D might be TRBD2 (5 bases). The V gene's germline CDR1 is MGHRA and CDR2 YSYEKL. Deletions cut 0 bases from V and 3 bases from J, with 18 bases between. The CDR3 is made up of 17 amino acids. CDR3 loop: CASSQDWVSAEGYEQYF. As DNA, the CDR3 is TGCGCCAGCAGCCAAGATTGGGTGAGTGCCGAGGGCTACGAGCAGTACTTC.

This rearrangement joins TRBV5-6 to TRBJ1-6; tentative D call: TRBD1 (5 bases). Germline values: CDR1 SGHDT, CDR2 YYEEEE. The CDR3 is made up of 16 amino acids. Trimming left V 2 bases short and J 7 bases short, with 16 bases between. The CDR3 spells CASSFSGTGGNSPLHF. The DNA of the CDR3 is TGTGCCAGCAGCTTTTCCGGGACCGGGGGGAATTCACCCCTCCACTTT.

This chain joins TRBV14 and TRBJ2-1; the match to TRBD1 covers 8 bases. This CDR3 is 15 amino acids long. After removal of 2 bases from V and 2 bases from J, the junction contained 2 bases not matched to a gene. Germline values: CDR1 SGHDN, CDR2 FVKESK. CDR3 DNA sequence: TGTGCCAGCAGCCAATGGACAGGGCCCTACAATGAGCAGTTCTTC. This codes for CASSQWTGPYNEQFF.

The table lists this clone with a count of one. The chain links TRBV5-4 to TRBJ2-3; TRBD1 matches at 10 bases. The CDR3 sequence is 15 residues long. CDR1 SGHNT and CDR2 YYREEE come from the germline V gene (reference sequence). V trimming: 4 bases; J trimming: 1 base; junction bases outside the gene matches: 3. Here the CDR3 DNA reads TGTGCCAGCAGCGCCGGGACAGGGGGCACAGATACGCAGTATTTT. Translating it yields CASSAGTGGTDTQYF.

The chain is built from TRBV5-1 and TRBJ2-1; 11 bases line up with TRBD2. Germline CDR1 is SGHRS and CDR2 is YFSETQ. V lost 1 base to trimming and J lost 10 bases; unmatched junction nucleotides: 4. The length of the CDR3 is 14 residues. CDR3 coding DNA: TGCGCCAGCAGCTTGCTAGCGGGGGGACCCGAGCAGTTCTTC. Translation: CASSLLAGGPEQFF.

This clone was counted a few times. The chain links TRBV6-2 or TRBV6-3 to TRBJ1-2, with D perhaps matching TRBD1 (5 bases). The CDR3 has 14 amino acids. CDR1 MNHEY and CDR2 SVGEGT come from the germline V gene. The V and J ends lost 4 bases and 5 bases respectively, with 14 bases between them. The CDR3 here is CASSFKRSGYGYTF. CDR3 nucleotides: TGTGCCAGCAGTTTTAAGAGGTCAGGGTATGGCTACACCTTC.

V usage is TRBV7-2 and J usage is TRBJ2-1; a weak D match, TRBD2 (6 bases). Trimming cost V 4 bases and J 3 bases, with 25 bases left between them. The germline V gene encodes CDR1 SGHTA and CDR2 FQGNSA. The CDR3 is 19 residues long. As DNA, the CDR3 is TGTGCCAGCAGCTCGCTTACGGGTTTTGGGAGGCCCTACTACAATGAGCAGTTCTTC. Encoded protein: CASSSLTGFGRPYYNEQFF.

CDR3 nucleotide sequence: TGTGCCAGCAGCGGGACAGGGGGTTGGAAGGAGACCCAGTACTTC. It encodes CASSGTGGWKETQYF. The chain recombines TRBV2 with TRBJ2-5, with TRBD1 matching 11 bases. Germline trimming cut 6 bases from V and 5 bases from J; bases unmatched to any gene: 8. The CDR3 has 15 amino acids. The germline gives CDR1 SNHLY, CDR2 FYNNEI.

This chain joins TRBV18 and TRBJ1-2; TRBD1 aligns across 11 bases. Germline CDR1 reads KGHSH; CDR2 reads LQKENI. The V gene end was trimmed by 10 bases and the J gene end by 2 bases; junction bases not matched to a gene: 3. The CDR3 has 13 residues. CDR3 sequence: CATRTGGNYGYTF. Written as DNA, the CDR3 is TGTGCCACAAGGACAGGGGGCAACTATGGCTACACCTTC. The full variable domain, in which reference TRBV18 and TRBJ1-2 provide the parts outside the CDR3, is NAGVMQNPRHLVRRRGQEARLRCSPMKGHSHVYWYRQLPEEGLKFMVYLQKENIIDESGMPKERFSAEFPKEGPSILRIQQVVRGDSAAYFCATRTGGNYGYTFGSGTRLTVV.

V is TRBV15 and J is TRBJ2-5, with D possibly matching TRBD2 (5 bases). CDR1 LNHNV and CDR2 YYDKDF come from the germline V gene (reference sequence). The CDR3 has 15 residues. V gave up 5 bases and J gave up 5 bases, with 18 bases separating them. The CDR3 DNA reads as TGTGCCACCAGCGATCGGACTGGCCTGGGGGAGACCCAGTACTTC. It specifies CATSDRTGLGETQYF. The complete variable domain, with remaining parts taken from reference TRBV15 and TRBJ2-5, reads DAMVIQNPRYQVTQFGKPVTLSCSQTLNHNVMYWYQQKSSQAPKLLFHYYDKDFNNEADTPDNFQSRRPNTSFCFLDIRSPGLGDTAMYLCATSDRTGLGETQYFGPGTRLLVL.

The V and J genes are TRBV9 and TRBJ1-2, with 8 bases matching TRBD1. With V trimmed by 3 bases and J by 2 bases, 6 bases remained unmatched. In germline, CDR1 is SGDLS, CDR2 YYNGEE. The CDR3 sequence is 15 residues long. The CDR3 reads CASSGGQGPNYGYTF. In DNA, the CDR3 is TGTGCCAGCAGCGGAGGACAGGGACCGAACTATGGCTACACCTTC. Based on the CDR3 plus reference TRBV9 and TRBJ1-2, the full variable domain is DSGVTQTPKHLITATGQRVTLRCSPRSGDLSVYWYQQSLDQGLQFLIQYYNGEERAKGNILERFSAQQFPDLHSELNLSSLELGDSALYFCASSGGQGPNYGYTFGSGTRLTVV.

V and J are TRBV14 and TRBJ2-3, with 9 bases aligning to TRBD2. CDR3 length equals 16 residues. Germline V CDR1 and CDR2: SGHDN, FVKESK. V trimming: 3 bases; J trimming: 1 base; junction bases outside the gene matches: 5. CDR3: CASSQLAGSRTDTQYF. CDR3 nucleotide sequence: TGTGCCAGCAGCCAGCTAGCGGGGAGCCGCACAGATACGCAGTATTTT.